This TCR beta chain was found in a study of shared clonotypes between healthy human individuals. Donors, healthy HIV-negative adults, lacked recent acute infections or vaccinations. The assay was carried out at the deep level. Assay used: immunoSEQ multiplex PCR; TCRdb lists only in-frame clones, some missing. This sample has some 470,000 clones, with about three quarters found just once. This TCR was recovered from a woman aged 40 to 55 in good health. Some clones in this sample may be carry-over from other donors' samples. Sequencing was performed on PBMCs.

DNA for the CDR3: TGTGCCAGCTCACTGGCACAGGGGACCAATCAGCCCCAGCATTTT. It encodes CASSLAQGTNQPQHF. The chain employs TRBV18 and TRBJ1-5; 7 positions match TRBD1. The CDR3 length is 15 residues. CDR1 is KGHSH, CDR2 LQKENI, per germline. With 4 bases clipped from V and 3 bases from J, the junction kept 6 bases outside the gene matches. Looking up the rest from reference TRBV18 and TRBJ1-5 gives the full variable domain: NAGVMQNPRHLVRRRGQEARLRCSPMKGHSHVYWYRQLPEEGLKFMVYLQKENIIDESGMPKERFSAEFPKEGPSILRIQQVVRGDSAAYFCASSLAQGTNQPQHFGDGTRLSIL.